Below are 10 T cell receptor beta chains sequenced from a single sample in a study of T-cell reconstitution after alpha-beta-depleted transplantation in children. Construction of the TCRbeta library involved unique molecular identifiers. MiXCR, run by TCRdb on the PCR reads, gives a single entry per CDR3 protein. This table holds some 300,000 distinct CDR3 sequences, 10% found once. Source: PBMCs, taken before TCRalphabeta/CD19-depleted stem cell transplant. Source of these receptors: a boy under two years old with acute myeloid leukemia, due to receive a stem cell transplant.

This clonotype was observed a few times. CDR3 DNA: TGTGCCAGCAGCTTAGATCCGGACAATGAGCAGTTCTTC. Translating gives CASSLDPDNEQFF. The V call is TRBV11-2, the J call TRBJ2-1; D gene uncertain. V was trimmed by 0 bases and J by 5 bases, leaving 5 bases between them. Germline CDR1 SGHAT, CDR2 FQNNGV. This CDR3 comprises 13 residues.

This clonotype was counted ten times or more. V is TRBV27 and J is TRBJ1-1; D may be TRBD1 (6 bases). Deletions cut 2 bases from V and 3 bases from J, with 10 bases between. Germline assignment: CDR1 MNHEY and CDR2 SMNVEV (reference sequence). This CDR3 contains 14 residues. The CDR3 nucleotides are TGTGCCAGCAGTTTACGGGGGCAGTACACTGAAGCTTTCTTT. It translates to CASSLRGQYTEAFF.

The V gene is TRBV6-1, the J gene TRBJ2-5; possible D gene TRBD2, 6 bases. CDR3 size: 14 residues. Per the germline V gene, CDR1 is MNHNS and CDR2 is SASEGT. Trimming pared 5 bases from V and 1 base from J, leaving 11 bases between. The DNA of the CDR3 is TGTGCCAGCAGTCCCCAACTAGCCCAAGAGACCCAGTACTTC. It is translated as CASSPQLAQETQYF.

The chain uses TRBV7-2 and TRBJ2-5; TRBD2 matches 7 bases. The germline V gene has CDR1 SGHTA and CDR2 FQGNSA. With 2 bases clipped from V and 0 bases from J, the junction kept 6 bases outside the gene matches. The CDR3 length is 16 residues. CDR3 in amino acids: CASSLIGSGYQETQYF. The CDR3 DNA reads TGTGCCAGCAGCTTAATAGGTAGCGGGTACCAAGAGACCCAGTACTTC.

Many counts were recorded for this clonotype. The V gene is TRBV20-1, the J gene TRBJ2-3; no clear D. V was shortened by 5 bases and J by 0 bases, with 3 bases between the two germline ends. Germline V gives CDR1 DFQATT, CDR2 SNEGSKA (reference sequence). The CDR3 spans 11 residues. The CDR3 here is CSADSTDTQYF. In DNA form, the CDR3 reads TGCAGTGCTGACAGCACAGATACGCAGTATTTT.

This clonotype was counted between two and nine times. The J gene is TRBJ1-2, the V gene TRBV6-1; maybe TRBD1 (5 bases). This CDR3 contains 14 residues. V dropped 6 bases and J dropped 4 bases, with 15 bases sitting between them. Germline CDR1 is MNHNS and CDR2 is SASEGT. CDR3 bases: TGTGCCAGCAGGGCCCCGGGGCGCGTCTATGGCTACACCTTC. This sequence encodes CASRAPGRVYGYTF.

This clonotype was seen at least ten times. The chain is built from TRBV5-8 and TRBJ2-7; D remains unclear. The V end lost 4 bases, the J end lost 4 bases, and 12 bases lay between the germline ends. The CDR3 loop spans 13 amino acids. Germline assignment: CDR1 SGHTS and CDR2 YDEGEE. For the CDR3, the DNA is TGTGCCAGCAGCCCTTTGTCAGTGTACGAGCAGTACTTC. As protein: CASSPLSVYEQYF.

This rearrangement joins TRBV18 to TRBJ2-7; 9 bases agree with TRBD1. This CDR3 contains 14 residues. The V gene end was trimmed by 6 bases and the J gene end by 2 bases; junction bases not matched to a gene: 5. CDR1 KGHSH and CDR2 LQKENI come from the germline V gene. The DNA for the CDR3 is TGTGCCAGCTCGCCGGACAGGGGCACCTACGAGCAGTACTTC. It specifies CASSPDRGTYEQYF.

This clonotype was seen ten or more times. This chain connects TRBV27 to TRBJ2-2; possible D gene TRBD2, 5 bases. This CDR3 comprises 17 residues. CDR1 and CDR2 from the germline V gene are MNHEY and SMNVEV (reference sequence). Trimming took off 5 bases at V and 0 bases at J, with 16 bases between the two ends. The CDR3 DNA is TGTGCCAGCAGTCCCTTTTGGGAGCTTGCGAACACCGGGGAGCTGTTTTTT. Its protein product is CASSPFWELANTGELFF.

This clonotype has at least ten counts. This chain joins TRBV20-1 and TRBJ2-7; D perhaps matches TRBD2 (6 bases). Trimming stripped 0 bases from V and 2 bases from J, with 11 bases between. The CDR3 runs to 14 residues. Germline values: CDR1 DFQATT, CDR2 SNEGSKA (reference sequence). CDR3: CSARERGLAYEQYF. CDR3 sequence (DNA): TGCAGTGCTAGAGAGCGGGGTCTCGCCTACGAGCAGTACTTC.